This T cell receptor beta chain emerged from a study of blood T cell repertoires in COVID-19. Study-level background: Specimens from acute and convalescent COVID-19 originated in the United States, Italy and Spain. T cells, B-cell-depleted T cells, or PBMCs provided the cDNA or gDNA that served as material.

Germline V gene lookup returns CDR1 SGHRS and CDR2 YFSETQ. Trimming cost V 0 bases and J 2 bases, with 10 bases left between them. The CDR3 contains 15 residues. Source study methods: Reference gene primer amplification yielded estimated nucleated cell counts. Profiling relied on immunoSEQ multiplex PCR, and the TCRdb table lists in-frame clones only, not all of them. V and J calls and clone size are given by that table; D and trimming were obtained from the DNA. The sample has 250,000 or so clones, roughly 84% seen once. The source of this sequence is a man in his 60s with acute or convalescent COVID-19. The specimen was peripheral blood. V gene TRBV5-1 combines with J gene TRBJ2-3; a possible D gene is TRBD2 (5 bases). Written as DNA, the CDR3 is TGCGCCAGCAGCTTGGGAGGGAAACACACAGATACGCAGTATTTT. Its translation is CASSLGGKHTDTQYF.